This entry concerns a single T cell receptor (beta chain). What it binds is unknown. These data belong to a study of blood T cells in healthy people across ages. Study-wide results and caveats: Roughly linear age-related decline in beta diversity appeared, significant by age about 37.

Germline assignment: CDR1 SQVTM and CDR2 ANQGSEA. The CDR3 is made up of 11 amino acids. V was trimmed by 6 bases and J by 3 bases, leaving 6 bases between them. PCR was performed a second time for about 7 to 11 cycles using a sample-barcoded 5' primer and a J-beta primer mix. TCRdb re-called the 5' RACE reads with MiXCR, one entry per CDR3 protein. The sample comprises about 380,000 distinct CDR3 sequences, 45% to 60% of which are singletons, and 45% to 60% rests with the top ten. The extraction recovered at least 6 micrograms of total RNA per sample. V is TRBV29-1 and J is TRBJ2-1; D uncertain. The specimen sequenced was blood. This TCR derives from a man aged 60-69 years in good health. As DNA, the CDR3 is TGCAGCGTAAACAGCTACAATGAGCAGTTCTTC. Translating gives CSVNSYNEQFF.